This TCR beta chain was found in a study of neurological immune-mediated disorders. The sample's time point: longitudinal time-point 3. The unsorted libraries were made from 2 million PBMCs kept at -80 C. cDNA synthesis was performed by 5'RACE with 10-nucleotide random UMIs. Sequencing of 15-18 subjects in each run yielded over 170 million TCR-beta sequences. TCRdb analysed the 5' RACE reads with MiXCR anew, one entry per CDR3 protein. The repertoire includes more than 95,000 distinct CDR3 sequences, roughly 10% of them detected once, and 3.1% sits in the top ten. This clonotype has a handful of counts. Its antigen is unidentified. V lost 3 bases to trimming and J lost 3 bases, with 8 bases between them. In germline, CDR1 is KGHSH, CDR2 LQKENI. CDR3 length equals 13 residues. Overall study results and limits: In HTLV-1-associated myelopathy, TCR clonal expansion was greatest, whereas multiple sclerosis had the least, falling below healthy controls.

The chain carries TRBV18 and TRBJ2-5, with TRBD1 as a possible D gene (6 bases). The material sequenced was PBMCs. The source is a female donor with HTLV-1-associated myelopathy (HAM/TSP). This CDR3 reads CASSPHREETQYF. Here the CDR3 DNA reads TGTGCCAGCTCACCGCACAGGGAAGAGACCCAGTACTTC.